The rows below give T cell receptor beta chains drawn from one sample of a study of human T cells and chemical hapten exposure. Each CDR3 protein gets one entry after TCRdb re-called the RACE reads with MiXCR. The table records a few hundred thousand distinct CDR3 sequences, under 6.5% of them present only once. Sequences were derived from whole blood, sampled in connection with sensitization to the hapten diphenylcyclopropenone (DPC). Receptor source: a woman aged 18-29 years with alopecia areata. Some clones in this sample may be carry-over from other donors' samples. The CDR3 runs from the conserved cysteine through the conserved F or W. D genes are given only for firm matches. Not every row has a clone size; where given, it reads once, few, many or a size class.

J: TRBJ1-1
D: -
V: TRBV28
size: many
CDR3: CASTRSTEAFF
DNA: TGTGCCAGCACCCGGAGCACTGAAGCTTTCTTT

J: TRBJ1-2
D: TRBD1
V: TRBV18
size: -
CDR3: CASSPDRAYGYTF
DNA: TGTGCCAGCTCACCGGACAGGGCCTATGGCTACACCTTC

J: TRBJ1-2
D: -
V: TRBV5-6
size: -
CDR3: CASSSERGRGYTF
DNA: TGTGCCAGCAGCTCGGAGAGAGGCCGGGGCTACACCTTC

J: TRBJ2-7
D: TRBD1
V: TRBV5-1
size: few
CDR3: CASSLGQESEQYF
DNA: TGCGCCAGCAGCCTGGGACAGGAAAGCGAGCAGTACTTC

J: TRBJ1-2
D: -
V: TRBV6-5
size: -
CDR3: CASKGPVLSGYTF
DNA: TGTGCCAGCAAAGGACCGGTACTTAGTGGCTACACCTTC

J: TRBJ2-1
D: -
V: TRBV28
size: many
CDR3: CASSLIVRNEQFF
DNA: TGTGCCAGCAGTTTAATAGTCCGAAATGAGCAGTTCTTC

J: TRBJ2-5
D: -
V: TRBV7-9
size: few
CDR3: CASSGTETFQETQYF
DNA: TGTGCCAGCAGCGGAACAGAGACCTTCCAAGAGACCCAGTACTTC

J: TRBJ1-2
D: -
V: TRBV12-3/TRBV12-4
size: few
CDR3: CASSSGRPANYGYTF
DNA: TGTGCCAGCAGCTCGGGACGTCCCGCTAACTATGGCTACACCTTC

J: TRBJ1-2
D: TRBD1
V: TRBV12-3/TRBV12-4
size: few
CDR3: CASRETGGYGYTF
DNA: TGTGCCAGCAGGGAGACAGGGGGCTATGGCTACACCTTC

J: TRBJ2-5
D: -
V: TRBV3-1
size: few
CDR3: CASSQASRGRQETQYF
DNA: TGTGCCAGCAGCCAAGCCTCCCGGGGTCGGCAAGAGACCCAGTACTTC

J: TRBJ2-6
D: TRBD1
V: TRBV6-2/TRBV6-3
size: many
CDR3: CASSPKTGGIVGANVLTF
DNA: TGTGCCAGCAGCCCCAAGACAGGGGGCATTGTTGGGGCCAACGTCCTGACTTTC

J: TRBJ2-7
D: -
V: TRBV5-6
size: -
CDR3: CASSFYGVSYEQYF
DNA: TGTGCCAGCAGCTTCTACGGGGTATCCTACGAGCAGTACTTC

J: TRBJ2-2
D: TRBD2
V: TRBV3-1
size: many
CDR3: CASSQATSGGITGELFF
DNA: TGTGCCAGCAGCCAAGCCACTAGCGGGGGAATCACCGGGGAGCTGTTTTTT

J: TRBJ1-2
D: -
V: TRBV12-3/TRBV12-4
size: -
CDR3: CASSFLLAGYTF
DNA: TGTGCCAGCAGTTTTCTTCTCGCGGGCTACACCTTC